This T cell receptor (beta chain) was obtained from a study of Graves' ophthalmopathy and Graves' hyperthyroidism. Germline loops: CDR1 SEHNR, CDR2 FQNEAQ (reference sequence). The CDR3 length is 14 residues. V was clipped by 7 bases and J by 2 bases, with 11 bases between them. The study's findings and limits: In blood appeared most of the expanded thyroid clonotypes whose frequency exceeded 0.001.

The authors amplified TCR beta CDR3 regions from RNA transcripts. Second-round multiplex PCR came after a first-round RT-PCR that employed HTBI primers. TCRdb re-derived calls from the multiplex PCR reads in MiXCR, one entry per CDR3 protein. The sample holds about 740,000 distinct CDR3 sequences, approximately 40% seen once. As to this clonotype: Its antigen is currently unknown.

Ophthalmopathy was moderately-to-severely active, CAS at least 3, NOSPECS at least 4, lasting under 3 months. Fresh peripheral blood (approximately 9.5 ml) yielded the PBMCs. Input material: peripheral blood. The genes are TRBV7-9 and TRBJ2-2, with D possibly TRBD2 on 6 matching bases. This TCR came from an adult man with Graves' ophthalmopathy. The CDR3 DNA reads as TGTGCCAGCACCGGGACTTATAACACCGGGGAGCTGTTTTTT. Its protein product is CASTGTYNTGELFF.